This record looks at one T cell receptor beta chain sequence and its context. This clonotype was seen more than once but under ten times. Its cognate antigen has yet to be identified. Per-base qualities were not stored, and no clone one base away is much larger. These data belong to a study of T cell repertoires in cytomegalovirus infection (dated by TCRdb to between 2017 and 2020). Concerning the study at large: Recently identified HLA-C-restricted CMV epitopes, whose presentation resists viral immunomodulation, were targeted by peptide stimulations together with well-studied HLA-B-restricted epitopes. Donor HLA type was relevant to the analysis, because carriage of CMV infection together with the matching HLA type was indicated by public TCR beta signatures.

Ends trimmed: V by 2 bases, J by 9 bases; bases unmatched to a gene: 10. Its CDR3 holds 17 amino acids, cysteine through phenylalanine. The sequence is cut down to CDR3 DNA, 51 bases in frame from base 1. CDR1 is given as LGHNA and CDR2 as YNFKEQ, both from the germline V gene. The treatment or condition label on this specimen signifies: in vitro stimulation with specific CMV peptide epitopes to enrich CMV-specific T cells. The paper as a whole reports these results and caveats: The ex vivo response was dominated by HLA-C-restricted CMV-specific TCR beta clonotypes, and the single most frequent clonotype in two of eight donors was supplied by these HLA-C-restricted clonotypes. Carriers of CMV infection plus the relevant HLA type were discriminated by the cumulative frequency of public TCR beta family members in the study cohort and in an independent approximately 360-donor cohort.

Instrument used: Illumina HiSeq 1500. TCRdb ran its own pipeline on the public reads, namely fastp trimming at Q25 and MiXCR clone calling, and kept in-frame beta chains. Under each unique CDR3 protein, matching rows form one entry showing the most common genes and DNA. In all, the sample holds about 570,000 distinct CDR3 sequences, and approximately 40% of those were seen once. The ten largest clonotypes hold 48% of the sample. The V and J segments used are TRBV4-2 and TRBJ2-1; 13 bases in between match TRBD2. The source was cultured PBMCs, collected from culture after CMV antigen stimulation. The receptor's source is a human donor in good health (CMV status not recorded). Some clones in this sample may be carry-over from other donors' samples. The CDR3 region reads CASSQLGLAGDPGEQFF. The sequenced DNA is TGTGCCAGCAGCCAACTCGGACTAGCGGGGGACCCGGGTGAGCAGTTCTTC.